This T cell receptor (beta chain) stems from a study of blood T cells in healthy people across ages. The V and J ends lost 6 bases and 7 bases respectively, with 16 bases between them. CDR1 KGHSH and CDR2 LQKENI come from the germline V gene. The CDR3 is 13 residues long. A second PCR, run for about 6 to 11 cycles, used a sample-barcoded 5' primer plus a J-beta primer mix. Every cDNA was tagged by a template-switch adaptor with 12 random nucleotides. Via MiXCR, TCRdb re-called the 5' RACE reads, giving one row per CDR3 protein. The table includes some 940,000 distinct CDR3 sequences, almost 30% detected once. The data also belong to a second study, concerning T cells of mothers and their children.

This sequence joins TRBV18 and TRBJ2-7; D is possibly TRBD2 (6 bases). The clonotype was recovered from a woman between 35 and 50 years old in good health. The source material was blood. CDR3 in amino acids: CASSPTSFDEQYF. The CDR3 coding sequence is TGTGCCAGCTCCCCGACTAGTTTTGATGAGCAGTACTTC.